The T cell receptor (beta chain) described here comes from a study of a mutant IDH1 vaccine in newly diagnosed glioma (dated by TCRdb to the early 2020s). Background on the whole study: Patients received eight vaccinations in weeks 1, 3, 5, 7, 11, 15, 19 and 23, corresponding to visits V03 through V10. In the chemotherapy-containing groups, vaccination started alongside temozolomide cycles, whereas in patients who had radiotherapy alone it started 4-6 weeks after radiotherapy. Of the roughly 32 patients who were treated, about 62% were male and 37.5% were female, and the mean age was around 40 years. Prior to enrollment, patients had been given standard therapy consisting of radiotherapy alone, temozolomide alone, or radiochemotherapy with temozolomide, with the combination given to most patients. Six visits were used for peripheral blood collection: V03 (baseline), V05, V07, V10, V12 and V13. Longitudinal TCRB deep sequencing was performed for about two dozen treated patients wherever samples were available for exploratory analyses. Points the paper makes about the study in general: Selection of PBMC samples for TCRB deep sequencing was based on availability. Across multiple MHC alleles, vaccine-induced immune responses were seen in around 93% of patients. Changes in the top peripheral T cell clonotypes picked up by TCRB sequencing did not appear to be linked to pseudoprogression. The authors stated that sample limitations prevented analyses of patient blood samples from being reproduced.

This specimen's time point label, per the study, means: week 5, during vaccination. Each vaccine dose was 300 ug of a 20-mer mutant IDH1 peptide in Montanide, given subcutaneously with topical imiquimod. Newly diagnosed WHO grade 3 or 4 IDH1-mutant astrocytomas showing loss of nuclear ATRX were present in the donors. The samples were drawn from NOA16, a multicentre, single-arm, open-label phase I trial in Germany that tested a mutant IDH1 peptide vaccine in humans for the first time. Genomic DNA for TCRB sequencing was extracted from EDTA blood using the DNeasy Blood and Tissue Kit. Library preparation employed the immunoSEQ multiplex PCR assay. Rearranged TCR beta chain sequences were amplified with the hsTCRB Kit following the manufacturer's protocol. An Illumina MiSeq was used to sequence the TCRB libraries. In the source study's methods: The kit vendor's proprietary platform handled demultiplexing, trimming and gene mapping. What TCRdb holds here is the immuneACCESS table cut down to in-frame rearrangements. Part of the clones is not present; checked against another copy, under half of the missing clones reflect an unresolved V gene, and the others are unexplained. V and J calls and clone size are those listed in that table; D and trimming were worked out from the DNA. For this sample there are around 40,000 clones; 80% to 90% appear just once. Jointly, the top ten make up 1.5% to 2% of the sample.

V sheds 0 bases and J sheds 8 bases, leaving 15 bases between their ends. CDR1 and CDR2, looked up from the germline V gene, are SGHRS and YFSETQ. The CDR3 measures 15 amino acids from cysteine to phenylalanine. Of the read, only the CDR3 DNA is kept; its 45 bases are in frame from base 1. Comments on this clone: The antigen this receptor binds is unknown. No much larger clone exists at a distance of one base, and base qualities are not known.

The starting material was PBMCs, obtained from a glioma patient whose treatment included an IDH1 peptide vaccine. This receptor was obtained from a man aged 35 to 55 with glioma. Recombination joined TRBV5-1 with TRBJ2-1; TRBD1 is perhaps the D gene, given 5 matching bases. The CDR3 sequence is CASSLVTGQRDEQFF. The DNA sequence follows: TGCGCCAGCAGCTTGGTCACAGGTCAAAGAGATGAGCAGTTCTTC.